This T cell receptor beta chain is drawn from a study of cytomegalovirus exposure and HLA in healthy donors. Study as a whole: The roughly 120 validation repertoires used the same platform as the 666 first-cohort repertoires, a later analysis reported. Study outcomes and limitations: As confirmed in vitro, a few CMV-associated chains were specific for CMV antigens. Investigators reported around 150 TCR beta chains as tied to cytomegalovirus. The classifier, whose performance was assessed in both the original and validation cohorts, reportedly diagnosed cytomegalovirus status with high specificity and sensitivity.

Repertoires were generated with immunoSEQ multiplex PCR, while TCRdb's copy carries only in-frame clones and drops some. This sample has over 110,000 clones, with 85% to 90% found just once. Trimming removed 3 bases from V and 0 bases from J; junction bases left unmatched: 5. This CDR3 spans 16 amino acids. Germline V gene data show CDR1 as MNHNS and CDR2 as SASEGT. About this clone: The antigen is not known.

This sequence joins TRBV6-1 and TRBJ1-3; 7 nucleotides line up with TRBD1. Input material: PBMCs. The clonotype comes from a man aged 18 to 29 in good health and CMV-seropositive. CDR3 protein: CASSDRQGISGNTIYF. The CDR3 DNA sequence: TGTGCCAGCAGTGACCGACAGGGTATCTCTGGAAACACCATATATTTT.